This T cell receptor beta chain originates from a study of blood T cell repertoires in COVID-19. In the study overall: Acute-phase and convalescent COVID-19 samples originated in the United States, Italy and Spain. From T cells, B-cell-depleted T cells, or PBMCs came the material, which was cDNA or gDNA.

In germline, CDR1 is SGHRS, CDR2 YFSETQ. This CDR3 is built from 15 residues. The V segment lost 4 bases and the J segment 6 bases; nucleotides outside the gene matches: 6. Original handling: Scientists estimated how many nucleated cells there were by amplifying reference gene primers. The data were produced by immunoSEQ multiplex PCR, yet TCRdb's version contains in-frame clones alone and is incomplete. For V, J and clone size, that table is used; D and trimming come from the DNA. The sample lists some 95,000 clones, around 80% occurring once. This chain connects TRBV5-1 to TRBJ2-1; TRBD2 agrees at 11 bases. This clonotype was sampled from a man aged 65 to 79 with acute or convalescent COVID-19. The sequenced sample was peripheral blood. The CDR3 sequence is CASSGTSGFVNEQFF. The CDR3 DNA reads TGCGCCAGCAGCGGGACTAGCGGCTTTGTCAATGAGCAGTTCTTC.